A single sample gave rise to the 25 T cell receptor beta chains below, sequenced in a study of blood T cell repertoires in COVID-19. Some clones are missing from TCRdb's copy, which holds only in-frame ones; the method was immunoSEQ multiplex PCR. Altogether hundreds of thousands of clones are present, around nine tenths being singletons, with the ten largest covering about 9.9%. The source material was PBMCs or T cells enriched from blood (not recorded which). The receptors shown here come from a woman between 40 and 50 years old who had recovered from COVID-19.

The chain has TRBV4-2 and TRBJ1-1; the match to TRBD1 covers 7 bases. The V segment lost 3 bases and the J segment 9 bases; nucleotides outside the gene matches: 4. Looked up from germline, CDR1 is LGHNA and CDR2 is YNFKEQ. This CDR3 contains 12 residues. The CDR3, as DNA: TGTGCCAGCAGCCAGTGGGACAGCCAAGCTTTCTTT. As protein: CASSQWDSQAFF.

V is TRBV19 and J is TRBJ2-2, with no clear D. The CDR3 contains 14 residues. Germline V gives CDR1 LNHDA, CDR2 SQIVND (reference sequence). The V end lost 1 base, the J end lost 6 bases, and 9 bases lay between the germline ends. The CDR3 bases are TGTGCCAGTAGTATAGCCCCAGAGGCCGGGGAGCTGTTTTTT. Residues: CASSIAPEAGELFF. Based on the CDR3 plus reference TRBV19 and TRBJ2-2, the full variable domain is DGGITQSPKYLFRKEGQNVTLSCEQNLNHDAMYWYRQDPGQGLRLIYYSQIVNDFQKGDIAEGYSVSREKKESFPLTVTSAQKNPTAFYLCASSIAPEAGELFFGEGSRLTVL.

The gene calls are TRBV29-1 and TRBJ1-2; tentative D call: TRBD1 (5 bases). Trimming removed 4 bases at V and 3 bases at J, with 6 bases between. The CDR3 runs 11 residues. Per germline, CDR1 SQVTM and CDR2 ANQGSEA. The CDR3 nucleotides read TGCAGCGTTGTCAGGGACTATGGCTACACCTTC. This translates into CSVVRDYGYTF.

Only one count was recorded for this clone. The chain has TRBV28 and TRBJ2-1, with TRBD1 matching over 10 bases. The CDR3 is 16 residues long. J was trimmed by 2 bases and V by 3 bases; bases with no gene match: 4. Germline lookup yields CDR1 MDHEN and CDR2 SYDVKM. CDR3 sequence: CASSFSGQGPYNEQFF. CDR3 coding DNA: TGTGCCAGCAGTTTTTCGGGACAGGGGCCCTACAATGAGCAGTTCTTC. The whole variable domain, remainder taken from reference TRBV28 and TRBJ2-1, is DVKVTQSSRYLVKRTGEKVFLECVQDMDHENMFWYRQDPGLGLRLIYFSYDVKMKEKGDIPEGYSVSREKKERFSLILESASTNQTSMYLCASSFSGQGPYNEQFFGPGTRLTVL.

The rearrangement uses TRBV7-8 and TRBJ2-1, with a possible D match to TRBD1 (6 bases). This CDR3 has 18 residues. Trimming shortened V by 8 bases and J by 1 base, and 24 bases separated the two germline ends. Germline CDR1 SGHVS, CDR2 FQNEAQ. CDR3 in amino acids: CASFRRGQQTRSYNEQFF. The CDR3 nucleotides read TGTGCCAGCTTCCGACGAGGACAGCAGACACGGTCCTACAATGAGCAGTTCTTC.

This sequence joins TRBV28 and TRBJ2-7, with 7 bases fitting TRBD1. CDR3 length: 15 residues. With 2 bases clipped from V and 5 bases from J, the junction kept 9 bases outside the gene matches. In germline, CDR1 is MDHEN, CDR2 SYDVKM. The CDR3 DNA reads TGTGCCAGCAGTTTAAGAGGCAGGGGGTTTGACGAGCAGTACTTC. Amino acid sequence: CASSLRGRGFDEQYF.

The rearrangement joins TRBV10-2 to TRBJ1-5, with 8 bases aligning to TRBD1. CDR3 length: 14 residues. Germline V CDR1 and CDR2: WSHSY, SAAADI. V lost 5 bases, J lost 3 bases, and 3 bases stayed unmatched. CDR3 sequence reads: CASSQGQDNQPQHF. The DNA of the CDR3 is TGCGCCAGCAGTCAGGGACAGGACAATCAGCCCCAGCATTTT.

This clone was detected once. The chain recombines TRBV28 with TRBJ2-3; 9 bases map to TRBD2. The V gene's germline CDR1 is MDHEN and CDR2 SYDVKM. This CDR3 comprises 15 residues. The V and J ends lost 3 bases and 3 bases, in that order; junction bases with no gene match: 4. The CDR3 spells CASSFERGETDTQYF. The CDR3, as DNA: TGTGCCAGCAGTTTCGAGCGGGGGGAGACAGATACGCAGTATTTT.

The chain has TRBV27 and TRBJ2-7; 8 positions agree with TRBD2. Germline loops: CDR1 MNHEY, CDR2 SMNVEV (reference sequence). V trimming: 2 bases; J trimming: 5 bases; junction bases outside the gene matches: 5. This CDR3 comprises 14 residues. The DNA of the CDR3 is TGTGCCAGCAGTTTAGCCGGGAGGGCTGACGAGCAGTACTTC. Its translation: CASSLAGRADEQYF.

The table lists this clone with a few counts. In DNA, the CDR3 is TGTGCCAGCAGTCCCCCCCCGACAGGTATGGAGTACACTGAAGCTTTCTTT. Protein product: CASSPPPTGMEYTEAFF. The chain has TRBV27 and TRBJ1-1; perhaps TRBD1 as D (6 bases). The V gene lost 5 bases and the J gene lost 3 bases, with 22 bases spanning the gap. This CDR3 has 17 amino acids. Germline V lookup: CDR1 MNHEY, CDR2 SMNVEV (reference sequence).

The rearrangement joins TRBV9 to TRBJ2-7, with D perhaps matching TRBD2 (5 bases). Trimming left V 4 bases short and J 2 bases short, with 10 bases between. The CDR3 spans 13 residues. The germline CDR1 and CDR2 sequences are SGDLS and YYNGEE. This CDR3 is CASSPTGTYEQYF. CDR3 in DNA: TGTGCCAGCAGCCCTACCGGGACCTACGAGCAGTACTTC. Drawing the rest from reference TRBV9 and TRBJ2-7, the complete variable domain is DSGVTQTPKHLITATGQRVTLRCSPRSGDLSVYWYQQSLDQGLQFLIQYYNGEERAKGNILERFSAQQFPDLHSELNLSSLELGDSALYFCASSPTGTYEQYFGPGTRLTVT.

The rearrangement joins TRBV15 to TRBJ2-7; no reliable D call. The germline V gene has CDR1 LNHNV and CDR2 YYDKDF (reference sequence). CDR3 length equals 13 residues. V was cut by 0 bases and J by 7 bases, with 10 bases left in between. The CDR3 loop reads CATSREWATEQYF. The CDR3 nucleotides read TGTGCCACCAGCAGAGAGTGGGCCACGGAGCAGTACTTC.

The chain recombines TRBV13 with TRBJ2-7; TRBD1 is a possible D gene (7 bases). This CDR3 comprises 14 residues. V was shortened by 7 bases and J by 2 bases, with 15 bases between the two germline ends. Germline assignment: CDR1 PRHDT and CDR2 FYEKMQ (reference sequence). CDR3 in amino acids: CASTQGGGTYEQYF. The CDR3 DNA follows: TGTGCCAGCACCCAGGGGGGCGGGACCTACGAGCAGTACTTC.

This chain links TRBV6-2 or TRBV6-3 with TRBJ1-5; perhaps TRBD1 as D (5 bases). CDR3 length equals 15 residues. Trimming removed 3 bases at V and 2 bases at J, with 11 bases between. CDR1 MNHEY and CDR2 SVGEGT come from the germline V gene. The CDR3 protein is CASSYIGGGNQPQHF. As DNA, the CDR3 is TGTGCCAGCAGTTATATTGGAGGGGGCAATCAGCCCCAGCATTTT.

The rearrangement joins TRBV5-4 to TRBJ2-7; D is undetermined. Germline assignment: CDR1 SGHNT and CDR2 YYREEE (reference sequence). Trimming removed 2 bases from V and 0 bases from J, with 6 bases in between. The CDR3 sequence is 13 residues long. CDR3: CASSFGVSYEQYF. The CDR3 DNA reads as TGTGCCAGCAGCTTCGGAGTCTCCTACGAGCAGTACTTC.

The chain links TRBV13 to TRBJ2-6; TRBD1 might be the D (5 bases). This CDR3 comprises 17 residues. Between the trimmed V and J ends, which lost 0 bases and 3 bases, there was a span of 12 bases. CDR1 is PRHDT and CDR2 is FYEKMQ in the germline V gene (reference sequence). The CDR3 DNA follows: TGTGCCAGCAGCTTAGGGACAGTTTTACTTGGGGCCAACGTCCTGACTTTC. As protein: CASSLGTVLLGANVLTF. Complete variable domain (other parts from reference TRBV13 and TRBJ2-6): AAGVIQSPRHLIKEKRETATLKCYPIPRHDTVYWYQQGPGQDPQFLISFYEKMQSDKGSIPDRFSAQQFSDYHSELNMSSLELGDSALYFCASSLGTVLLGANVLTFGAGSRLTVL.

V gene TRBV5-8 combines with J gene TRBJ1-2; D ambiguous. The V end lost 1 base, the J end lost 5 bases, and 6 bases lay between the germline ends. Germline values: CDR1 SGHTS, CDR2 YDEGEE. This CDR3 contains 12 residues. CDR3 residues: CASSLRGYGYTF. CDR3 sequence (DNA): TGTGCCAGCAGCTTGCGGGGTTATGGCTACACCTTC.

J is TRBJ1-1 and V is TRBV27; 12 positions agree with TRBD1. Germline V gives CDR1 MNHEY, CDR2 SMNVEV (reference sequence). There are 15 residues in the CDR3. The V segment lost 6 bases and the J segment 7 bases; nucleotides outside the gene matches: 9. The CDR3 spells CASSPGQGAKGEAFF. CDR3 DNA: TGTGCCAGCAGCCCGGGACAGGGGGCTAAGGGTGAAGCTTTCTTT.

The chain links TRBV18 to TRBJ2-7; 8 nucleotides line up with TRBD2. The V gene's germline CDR1 is KGHSH and CDR2 LQKENI. J lost 7 bases, V lost 5 bases, and 10 bases had no gene match. The CDR3 has 14 amino acids. CDR3 sequence (DNA): TGTGCCAGCTCAGCCGGGACTAGGGACGTGGAGCAGTACTTC. This sequence encodes CASSAGTRDVEQYF. The full variable domain, rest sourced from reference TRBV18 and TRBJ2-7, is NAGVMQNPRHLVRRRGQEARLRCSPMKGHSHVYWYRQLPEEGLKFMVYLQKENIIDESGMPKERFSAEFPKEGPSILRIQQVVRGDSAAYFCASSAGTRDVEQYFGPGTRLTVT.

The chain links TRBV30 to TRBJ2-5; 10 positions agree with TRBD2. The trim removed 4 bases at V and 5 bases at J, leaving 10 bases unmatched. The CDR3 spans 15 residues. CDR1 and CDR2 from the germline V gene are GTSNPN and SVGIG (reference sequence). The CDR3 DNA reads TGTGCCTGGAAGGGAGCGGGAGGGGCAGTTGAGACCCAGTACTTC. Translation: CAWKGAGGAVETQYF.

The rearrangement joins TRBV9 to TRBJ2-3; 10 nucleotides match TRBD1. The CDR3 is made up of 16 amino acids. Germline lookup yields CDR1 SGDLS and CDR2 YYNGEE. The V and J ends lost 4 bases and 2 bases, in that order; junction bases with no gene match: 7. CDR3 residues: CASSLGTGVTTDTQYF. The CDR3 coding sequence is TGTGCCAGCAGCCTTGGGACAGGGGTTACCACAGATACGCAGTATTTT.

The chain recombines TRBV15 with TRBJ1-4; D is unclear. The CDR3 is made up of 14 amino acids. CDR1 is LNHNV, CDR2 YYDKDF, per germline (reference sequence). V was trimmed by 4 bases and J by 7 bases, leaving 13 bases between them. The CDR3 nucleotides are TGTGCCACCAGCATAGGAGGGTACGGTGAAAAACTGTTTTTT. Residues: CATSIGGYGEKLFF.

This clone was recorded a few times. J is TRBJ2-7 and V is TRBV9; weak D call: TRBD2 (5 bases). V lost 0 bases to trimming and J lost 1 base, with 17 bases between them. The CDR3 runs 17 residues. CDR1 is SGDLS, CDR2 YYNGEE, per germline. The CDR3 spells CASSVGVVKRESYEQYF. The CDR3 DNA sequence: TGTGCCAGCAGCGTAGGAGTCGTCAAGAGGGAATCCTACGAGCAGTACTTC.

This clone was observed a single time. The chain links TRBV19 to TRBJ1-4, with 7 bases aligning to TRBD1. The CDR3 is 13 residues long. Germline CDR1 reads LNHDA; CDR2 reads SQIVND (reference sequence). Trimming at V came to 6 bases and at J to 7 bases, leaving 5 bases not matched to a gene. For the CDR3, the DNA is TGTGCCAGTAGGACAGGGAGGAGTGAAAAACTGTTTTTT. It specifies CASRTGRSEKLFF.

This chain connects TRBV11-3 to TRBJ2-2; no reliable D call. Germline CDR1 and CDR2: SGHNT and YENEEA. V was shortened by 2 bases and J by 3 bases, with 7 bases between the two germline ends. The CDR3 is made up of 14 amino acids. CDR3 amino acids: CASSLYSHTGELFF. The CDR3, as DNA: TGTGCCAGCAGCTTATACTCGCACACCGGGGAGCTGTTTTTT.